One and the same sample provided the 28 T cell receptor beta chains below, sequenced in a study of long-term antiretroviral therapy in people with HIV. Survey-level immunoSEQ v3.0 assays were run. Clones were sequenced by immunoSEQ multiplex PCR, and TCRdb holds only the in-frame ones, with some missing. The repertoire consists of tens of thousands of clones, with 65% to 85% occurring once and the leading ten covering approximately 8%. This sample comprised unsorted PBMCs, obtained 3.1 years after starting antiretroviral therapy. These receptors originate from a woman aged 45-60 years with HIV.

This rearrangement joins TRBV11-3 to TRBJ2-7; D is unclear. The germline V gene encodes CDR1 SGHNT and CDR2 YENEEA. The CDR3 is made up of 13 amino acids. Trimming left V 3 bases short and J 0 bases short, with 6 bases between. CDR3 sequence: CASSLGVSYEQYF. CDR3 coding DNA: TGTGCCAGCAGCTTGGGTGTCTCCTACGAGCAGTACTTC.

DNA for the CDR3: TGTGCCAGCAGTTTTGACTTCTCCTATAATTCACCCCTCCACTTT. This encodes CASSFDFSYNSPLHF. The rearrangement links TRBV28 to TRBJ1-6; D gene ambiguous. Germline CDR1 reads MDHEN; CDR2 reads SYDVKM. This CDR3 has 15 residues. Trimming removed 3 bases at V and 0 bases at J, with 6 bases between.

The J gene is TRBJ2-1, the V gene TRBV30, with 11 bases that match TRBD2. Germline V gene sequence: CDR1 GTSNPN, CDR2 SVGIG (reference sequence). V was clipped by 0 bases and J by 4 bases; unmatched bases: 2. The CDR3 length is 15 residues. The CDR3 DNA sequence: TGTGCCTGGAGTGTCGGGACTAGCGGATACAATGAGCAGTTCTTC. Translation gives CAWSVGTSGYNEQFF.

This clone was observed a handful of times. This chain connects TRBV7-2 to TRBJ1-6; D call uncertain. CDR3 length: 17 residues. The germline V gene has CDR1 SGHTA and CDR2 FQGNSA. Trimming removed 5 bases at V and 13 bases at J, with 27 bases between. CDR3 residues: CASSHRRAEAINDPLHF. Here the CDR3 DNA reads TGTGCCAGCAGCCATAGACGTGCGGAAGCGATTAATGATCCCCTCCACTTT. Full variable domain (rest looked up from reference TRBV7-2 and TRBJ1-6): GAGVSQSPSNKVTEKGKDVELRCDPISGHTALYWYRQSLGQGLEFLIYFQGNSAPDKSGLPSDRFSAERTGGSVSTLTIQRTQQEDSAVYLCASSHRRAEAINDPLHFGNGTRLTVT.

The chain uses TRBV27 and TRBJ2-2; 7 bases are a match to TRBD2. This CDR3 spans 14 amino acids. After removal of 4 bases from V and 9 bases from J, the junction contained 8 bases not matched to a gene. Germline V gives CDR1 MNHEY, CDR2 SMNVEV (reference sequence). The CDR3 DNA reads TGTGCCAGCAGTTCGGCGGCTAGCGGCCGGGAGCTGTTTTTT. Translated: CASSSAASGRELFF.

The CDR3 region is CSVGSFRNTEAFF. The DNA for the CDR3 is TGCAGCGTGGGATCCTTTCGGAACACTGAAGCTTTCTTT. V usage is TRBV29-1 and J usage is TRBJ1-1; D is unresolved. Germline CDR1 reads SQVTM; CDR2 reads ANQGSEA. There are 13 residues in the CDR3. Trimming removed 6 bases from V and 1 base from J, with 12 bases in between.

This clone showed up just once. The chain combines TRBV6-5 with TRBJ2-3; D might be TRBD1 or TRBD2, each matching 5 bases. V gave up 8 bases and J gave up 6 bases, with 15 bases separating them. The germline V gene has CDR1 MNHEY and CDR2 SVGAGI. CDR3 length: 13 residues. This CDR3 reads CASVSSGRDTQYF. The CDR3 region has the DNA TGTGCCAGCGTTTCGTCGGGGCGGGATACGCAGTATTTT.

J is TRBJ1-2 and V is TRBV6-1; TRBD1 might be the D (6 bases). Per germline, CDR1 MNHNS and CDR2 SASEGT. With 5 bases removed from V and 1 base from J, the gap between germline ends came to 8 bases. This CDR3 contains 13 residues. The CDR3 reads CASSQDSNYGYTF. The CDR3 bases are TGTGCCAGCAGTCAGGACAGTAACTATGGCTACACCTTC.

This chain links TRBV27 with TRBJ1-1; no definite D call. Germline CDR1 MNHEY, CDR2 SMNVEV (reference sequence). The CDR3 loop spans 13 amino acids. Trimming cost V 6 bases and J 2 bases, with 10 bases left between them. CDR3 sequence reads: CASSWVVNTEAFF. Here the CDR3 DNA reads TGTGCCAGCAGCTGGGTTGTTAACACTGAAGCTTTCTTT.

The chain has TRBV10-2 and TRBJ2-3; the match to TRBD2 covers 9 bases. The CDR3 sequence is 14 residues long. J gave up 2 bases and V 4 bases, and 1 base lay outside the gene matches. Germline CDR1 is WSHSY and CDR2 is SAAADI. DNA of the CDR3: TGCGCCAGCAGTGTAGCGGGGGTCACAGATACGCAGTATTTT. Translating gives CASSVAGVTDTQYF.

The rearrangement links TRBV6-5 to TRBJ1-3; no reliable D call. Germline assignment: CDR1 MNHEY and CDR2 SVGAGI. The CDR3 contains 15 residues. The ends were cut back, 10 bases at V and 0 bases at J, with 16 bases in the middle. The CDR3 coding sequence is TGTGCCACATTAGTTGACCGCAGCTCTGGAAACACCATATATTTT. This translates into CATLVDRSSGNTIYF.

This clone was picked up a small number of times. J is TRBJ2-7 and V is TRBV5-1, with D unclear. This CDR3 is built from 13 residues. Trimming pared 0 bases from V and 0 bases from J, leaving 4 bases between. Looked up from germline, CDR1 is SGHRS and CDR2 is YFSETQ. The CDR3 region is CASSLAGSYEQYF. The CDR3 region has the DNA TGCGCCAGCAGCTTGGCCGGCTCCTACGAGCAGTACTTC. Full variable domain (rest looked up from reference TRBV5-1 and TRBJ2-7): KAGVTQTPRYLIKTRGQQVTLSCSPISGHRSVSWYQQTPGQGLQFLFEYFSETQRNKGNFPGRFSGRQFSNSRSEMNVSTLELGDSALYLCASSLAGSYEQYFGPGTRLTVT.

The V gene is TRBV27, the J gene TRBJ1-5; the D gene is possibly TRBD1 (5 bases). The CDR3 runs to 14 residues. Germline-derived CDR1 and CDR2 are MNHEY and SMNVEV (reference sequence). V was cut by 7 bases and J by 1 base, with 11 bases left in between. The CDR3 DNA follows: TGTGCCAGCAACCCGCAGGGAAGCAATCAGCCCCAGCATTTT. This sequence encodes CASNPQGSNQPQHF.

This CDR3 reads CASSQDRGQSTGELFF. CDR3 coding DNA: TGCGCCAGCAGCCAAGATCGAGGGCAAAGCACCGGGGAGCTGTTTTTT. The chain recombines TRBV4-1 with TRBJ2-2; TRBD2 might be the D (5 bases). Germline assignment: CDR1 MGHRA and CDR2 YSYEKL. With 0 bases removed from V and 4 bases from J, the gap between germline ends came to 12 bases. This CDR3 is 16 amino acids long.

The chain recombines TRBV10-3 with TRBJ1-1; perhaps TRBD1 as D (6 bases). CDR3 length: 14 residues. Germline values: CDR1 ENHRY, CDR2 SYGVKD. Deletions cut 11 bases from V and 4 bases from J, with 20 bases between. CDR3 residues: CAVRQGPPGTEAFF. CDR3 DNA sequence: TGTGCCGTTCGCCAGGGGCCCCCCGGCACTGAAGCTTTCTTT.

The chain combines TRBV29-1 with TRBJ2-1; 7 bases align to TRBD1. CDR1 and CDR2 from the germline V gene are SQVTM and ANQGSEA. With 7 bases clipped from V and 4 bases from J, the junction kept 7 bases outside the gene matches. The CDR3 is 13 amino acids. The CDR3 sequence is CSGRQGTYNEQFF. CDR3 nucleotide sequence: TGCAGCGGGCGACAGGGTACGTACAATGAGCAGTTCTTC.

Only a few counts were recorded for this clone. This chain joins TRBV5-8 and TRBJ2-3; 8 positions match TRBD1. The length of the CDR3 is 15 residues. The trim removed 5 bases at V and 4 bases at J, leaving 9 bases unmatched. CDR1 is SGHTS, CDR2 YDEGEE, per germline. The CDR3 is CASRPRDRWADTQYF. CDR3 DNA: TGTGCCAGCAGACCTCGGGACAGGTGGGCAGATACGCAGTATTTT.

The CDR3 loop is CASSLVGGGPAGYTGELFF. The CDR3 DNA is TGTGCCAGCAGCTTAGTCGGAGGGGGGCCCGCGGGTTACACCGGGGAGCTGTTTTTT. This chain joins TRBV7-9 and TRBJ2-2; D may correspond to TRBD1 or TRBD2 (6 bases each). This CDR3 has 19 residues. The V gene's germline CDR1 is SEHNR and CDR2 FQNEAQ (reference sequence). V was shortened by 1 base and J by 3 bases, with 21 bases between the two germline ends. Together with reference TRBV7-9 and TRBJ2-2, the CDR3 gives the full variable domain: DTGVSQNPRHKITKRGQNVTFRCDPISEHNRLYWYRQTLGQGPEFLTYFQNEAQLEKSRLLSDRFSAERPKGSFSTLEIQRTEQGDSAMYLCASSLVGGGPAGYTGELFFGEGSRLTVL.

The rearrangement uses TRBV4-1 and TRBJ2-1, with D perhaps TRBD2 (5 bases). The CDR3 has 16 residues. Germline V gene sequence: CDR1 MGHRA, CDR2 YSYEKL. The V and J ends lost 1 base and 0 bases respectively, with 10 bases between them. This CDR3 is CASSQVGESSYNEQFF. The CDR3 DNA reads as TGCGCCAGCAGCCAAGTTGGGGAGAGCTCCTACAATGAGCAGTTCTTC.

The chain combines TRBV5-1 with TRBJ1-2, with D hard to call. Germline assignment: CDR1 SGHRS and CDR2 YFSETQ. Deletions cut 0 bases from V and 0 bases from J, with 9 bases between. The CDR3 is made up of 15 amino acids. CDR3 residues: CASSLDPSTNYGYTF. CDR3 bases: TGCGCCAGCAGCTTGGACCCCTCTACTAACTATGGCTACACCTTC.

The chain is built from TRBV19 and TRBJ1-1; 7 positions agree with TRBD1. This CDR3 region has 14 residues. V lost 2 bases and J lost 8; bases outside the gene matches: 8. The V gene's germline CDR1 is LNHDA and CDR2 SQIVND (reference sequence). CDR3 in amino acids: CASSIRGGPWEAFF. The CDR3 DNA follows: TGTGCCAGTAGTATACGAGGGGGCCCCTGGGAAGCTTTCTTT.

The CDR3 spells CASSAGANGGTEAFF. The CDR3 DNA follows: TGTGCCAGCAGCGCGGGGGCAAATGGGGGCACTGAAGCTTTCTTT. The rearrangement uses TRBV6-5 and TRBJ1-1, with D possibly TRBD1 on 6 matching bases. The CDR3 loop spans 15 amino acids. Germline CDR1 reads MNHEY; CDR2 reads SVGAGI. With 6 bases removed from V and 4 bases from J, the gap between germline ends came to 18 bases.

This clone was detected only a few times. The chain uses TRBV19 and TRBJ2-7; 8 bases align to TRBD1. Germline loops: CDR1 LNHDA, CDR2 SQIVND (reference sequence). V dropped 3 bases and J dropped 5; count of bases not matched to a gene: 9. CDR3 size: 15 residues. The CDR3 nucleotides read TGTGCCAGTAGTATCACTGGGACAGGCTTCCACGAGCAGTACTTC. This sequence encodes CASSITGTGFHEQYF.

The V call is TRBV7-8, the J call TRBJ2-2; 9 nucleotides line up with TRBD1. Germline loops: CDR1 SGHVS, CDR2 FQNEAQ. The ends lost 3 bases at V and 3 bases at J; junction bases unmatched: 8. CDR3 length: 17 residues. The CDR3 nucleotides are TGTGCCAGCAGCTTCGTACAGGGGGCGCGATACACCGGGGAGCTGTTTTTT. The encoded protein is CASSFVQGARYTGELFF.

The rearrangement joins TRBV6-5 to TRBJ2-1; D gene uncertain. Trimming shortened V by 2 bases and J by 4 bases, and 12 bases separated the two germline ends. The germline gives CDR1 MNHEY, CDR2 SVGAGI. The CDR3 has 15 residues. DNA for the CDR3: TGTGCCAGCAGTTACGCACGTTACGCTTACAATGAGCAGTTCTTC. Amino acid sequence: CASSYARYAYNEQFF.

The rearrangement links TRBV6-5 to TRBJ1-3, with a tentative D call TRBD1 (5 bases). Germline CDR1 and CDR2: MNHEY and SVGAGI. Trimming pared 7 bases from V and 4 bases from J, leaving 11 bases between. The CDR3 is 13 amino acids. The CDR3 bases are TGTGCCAGCAAGGTCTGGGGCGGAAACACCATATATTTT. Protein product: CASKVWGGNTIYF.

Only a few counts were recorded for this clone. The V and J genes are TRBV27 and TRBJ2-7, with TRBD1 matching over 10 bases. The CDR3 is 15 amino acids. Germline CDR1 and CDR2: MNHEY and SMNVEV (reference sequence). Unmatched junction bases numbered 9, after V lost 6 bases and J lost 4 bases. The CDR3 coding sequence is TGTGCCAGCAGACCAGGGGACAGGGGTAATTACGAGCAGTACGTC. This codes for CASRPGDRGNYEQYV.

This chain joins TRBV10-1 and TRBJ1-1; 7 bases match TRBD1. This CDR3 contains 14 residues. Trimming removed 5 bases from V and 5 bases from J; junction bases left unmatched: 8. Germline CDR1 WNHNN, CDR2 SYGVQD (reference sequence). In DNA, the CDR3 is TGCGCCAGCAGTCAGGGGGGGCTATGGACTGAAGCTTTCTTT. Translated, it gives CASSQGGLWTEAFF.